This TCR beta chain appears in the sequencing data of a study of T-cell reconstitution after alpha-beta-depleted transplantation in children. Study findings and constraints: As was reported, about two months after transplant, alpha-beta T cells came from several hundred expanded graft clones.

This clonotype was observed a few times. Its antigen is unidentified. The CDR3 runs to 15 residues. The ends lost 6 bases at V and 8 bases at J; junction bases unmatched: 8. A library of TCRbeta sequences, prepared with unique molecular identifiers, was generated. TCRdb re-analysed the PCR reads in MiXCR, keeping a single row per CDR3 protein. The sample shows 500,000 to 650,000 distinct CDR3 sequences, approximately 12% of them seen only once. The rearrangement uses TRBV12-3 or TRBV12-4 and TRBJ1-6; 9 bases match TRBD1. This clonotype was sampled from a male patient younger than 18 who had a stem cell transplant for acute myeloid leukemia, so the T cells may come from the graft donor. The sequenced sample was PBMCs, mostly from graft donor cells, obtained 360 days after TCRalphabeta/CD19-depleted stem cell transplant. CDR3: CASSPTGGIHSPLHF. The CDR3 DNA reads TGTGCCAGCAGCCCGACAGGGGGTATCCATTCACCCCTCCACTTT.